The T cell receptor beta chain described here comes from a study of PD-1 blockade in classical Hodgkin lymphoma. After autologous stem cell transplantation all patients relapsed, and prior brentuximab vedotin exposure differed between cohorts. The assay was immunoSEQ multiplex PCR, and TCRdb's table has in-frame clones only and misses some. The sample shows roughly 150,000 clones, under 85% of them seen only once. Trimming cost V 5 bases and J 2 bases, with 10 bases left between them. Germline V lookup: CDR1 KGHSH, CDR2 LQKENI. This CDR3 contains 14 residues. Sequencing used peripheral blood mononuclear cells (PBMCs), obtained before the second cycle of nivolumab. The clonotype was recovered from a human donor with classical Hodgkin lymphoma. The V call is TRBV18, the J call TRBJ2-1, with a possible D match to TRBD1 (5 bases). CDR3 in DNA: TGTGCCAGCTCATTAGAGACAGCCTACAATGAGCAGTTCTTC. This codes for CASSLETAYNEQFF.